The 25 T cell receptor beta chains below all came from one sample that was sequenced in a study of OX40 agonist ivuxolimab in advanced cancers. Measured with immunoSEQ multiplex PCR; TCRdb has only the in-frame clones, and not every one. The table has tens of thousands of clones, over 75% seen once. This specimen was CD4+ or CD8+ T cells sorted from blood, taken in a trial of the OX40 agonist ivuxolimab. These receptors originate from an adult with an advanced solid tumor such as melanoma, head and neck, liver or kidney cancer.

The chain is built from TRBV5-5 and TRBJ2-1; D gene ambiguous. The CDR3 sequence is 15 residues long. V lost 0 bases and J 2 bases, leaving 9 bases between the germline ends. Germline assignment: CDR1 SGHKS and CDR2 YYEKEE (reference sequence). The DNA for the CDR3 is TGTGCCAGCAGCTTGGTGATCCCGCCCTACAATGAGCAGTTCTTC. Its protein is CASSLVIPPYNEQFF.

V is TRBV21-1 and J is TRBJ2-2; TRBD1 reflects the table's D call only, with no check against the DNA. TRBV21-1 is assigned pseudogene status. This CDR3 region has 15 residues. CDR3 sequence: CASSKTYRETGELFF. The CDR3 DNA reads TGTGCCAGCAGCAAAACGTACAGGGAAACCGGGGAGCTGTTTTTT.

The chain links TRBV28 to TRBJ1-2; TRBD1 aligns across 9 bases. This CDR3 comprises 15 residues. The V gene's germline CDR1 is MDHEN and CDR2 SYDVKM. V was pared by 3 bases and J by 4 bases, with 6 bases of the junction left unmatched. The CDR3 DNA reads as TGTGCCAGCAGTTTTGGGGACAGGGTTACCTATGGCTACACCTTC. Its protein is CASSFGDRVTYGYTF.

V gene TRBV6-6 combines with J gene TRBJ1-1; D gene uncertain. The germline gives CDR1 MNHNY, CDR2 SVGAGI (reference sequence). The CDR3 loop spans 14 amino acids. V lost 6 bases and J lost 6, with 17 bases in between. CDR3 bases: TGTGCCAGCAGCCCGGGTGGGCAGAGGTCTGAAGCTTTCTTT. This translates into CASSPGGQRSEAFF.

The chain carries TRBV7-9 and TRBJ1-2; no definite D call. The CDR3 contains 15 residues. V was clipped by 0 bases and J by 0 bases, with 8 bases between them. Per germline, CDR1 SEHNR and CDR2 FQNEAQ (reference sequence). The CDR3 is CASSLAWGTNYGYTF. The CDR3 nucleotides are TGTGCCAGCAGCTTAGCGTGGGGAACTAACTATGGCTACACCTTC.

The chain uses TRBV19 and TRBJ2-1; TRBD1 aligns across 7 bases. Losses at the gene ends were 5 bases for V and 2 bases for J; bases not matched to a gene: 9. The CDR3 runs to 16 residues. Germline lookup yields CDR1 LNHDA and CDR2 SQIVND (reference sequence). The chain's CDR3 is CASSSLPGTAYNEQFF. The CDR3 coding sequence is TGTGCCAGTAGTTCCCTCCCCGGGACAGCCTACAATGAGCAGTTCTTC.

The chain carries TRBV11-2 and TRBJ2-3; 12 positions match TRBD2. This CDR3 is built from 16 residues. CDR1 and CDR2 from the germline V gene are SGHAT and FQNNGV. J was trimmed by 3 bases and V by 1 base; bases with no gene match: 2. CDR3 protein: CASSLGLAGVTDTQYF. The CDR3, as DNA: TGTGCCAGCAGCTTAGGACTAGCGGGAGTAACAGATACGCAGTATTTT.

This sequence joins TRBV6-1 and TRBJ1-2; a possible D gene is TRBD1 (5 bases). V was clipped by 3 bases and J by 3 bases, with 14 bases between them. The CDR3 covers 15 residues. Germline CDR1 is MNHNS and CDR2 is SASEGT. CDR3 in DNA: TGTGCCAGCAGTGAGAATCCTGACAGCGACTATGGCTACACCTTC. This translates into CASSENPDSDYGYTF.

The J gene is TRBJ2-1, the V gene TRBV15, with 11 nucleotides matching TRBD2. Trimming at V came to 0 bases and at J to 6 bases, leaving 7 bases not matched to a gene. The length of the CDR3 is 17 residues. CDR1 is LNHNV and CDR2 is YYDKDF in the germline V gene (reference sequence). The CDR3 DNA reads as TGTGCCACCAGCAGAGATGGTACTAGCGGGAGCGTCAATGAGCAGTTCTTC. Its translation: CATSRDGTSGSVNEQFF.

The rearrangement links TRBV6-1 to TRBJ2-6; possible D gene TRBD1, 5 bases. V lost 2 bases, J lost 2 bases, and 7 bases lay in between. Germline lookup yields CDR1 MNHNS and CDR2 SASEGT. The CDR3 contains 15 residues. The CDR3: CASSERGTGANVLTF. For the CDR3, the DNA is TGTGCCAGCAGTGAAAGGGGAACTGGGGCCAACGTCCTGACTTTC.

In its sample, this clone was seen a few times. The chain employs TRBV6-1 and TRBJ2-2; 9 bases agree with TRBD1. Trimming removed 2 bases from V and 10 bases from J; junction bases left unmatched: 20. CDR1 MNHNS and CDR2 SASEGT come from the germline V gene. CDR3 length: 19 amino acids. The CDR3 DNA reads TGTGCCAGCAGTGAATTGATAAATTCGGGGACAGGGTGGTCGTCGGAGCTGTTTTTT. Protein product: CASSELINSGTGWSSELFF.

V usage is TRBV27 and J usage is TRBJ2-2, with a possible D match to TRBD2 (5 bases). The germline gives CDR1 MNHEY, CDR2 SMNVEV (reference sequence). CDR3 size: 15 residues. V was clipped by 3 bases and J by 0 bases, with 8 bases between them. The CDR3 sequence: CASSFGGSNTGELFF. CDR3 coding DNA: TGTGCCAGCAGTTTTGGAGGTTCGAACACCGGGGAGCTGTTTTTT.

The CDR3 is CASSLKEAAGTDTQYF. In DNA, the CDR3 is TGTGCCAGCAGCTTAAAGGAGGCGGCAGGCACAGATACGCAGTATTTT. The chain has TRBV7-3 and TRBJ2-3; a weak D match, TRBD2 (5 bases). Germline CDR1 is SGHTA and CDR2 is FQGTGA. V dropped 1 base and J dropped 1 base, with 12 bases sitting between them. This CDR3 region has 16 residues.

The chain links TRBV19 to TRBJ1-4; no definite D call. The CDR3 runs 16 residues. Per the germline V gene, CDR1 is LNHDA and CDR2 is SQIVND (reference sequence). V was pared by 4 bases and J by 4 bases, with 16 bases between. The CDR3 DNA reads as TGTGCCAGTAGTAACCGAAACAGAGATCTTAATGAAAAACTGTTTTTT. It encodes CASSNRNRDLNEKLFF.

V gene TRBV2 combines with J gene TRBJ1-2; D is ambiguous. V lost 7 bases and J lost 7, with 16 bases in between. This CDR3 spans 13 amino acids. Germline CDR1 and CDR2: SNHLY and FYNNEI. The CDR3 region has the DNA TGTGCCAGCATGGTTTCCGGAGGGATTGGCTACACCTTC. This gives the protein CASMVSGGIGYTF.

The V and J genes are TRBV6-6 and TRBJ1-5; no firm D call. Germline V gene data show CDR1 as MNHNY and CDR2 as SVGAGI (reference sequence). The CDR3 spans 14 residues. Trimming removed 6 bases from V and 2 bases from J, with 11 bases in between. CDR3 nucleotide sequence: TGTGCCAGCAGCGACATCTCTGGCAATCAGCCCCAGCATTTT. Amino acids: CASSDISGNQPQHF.

V and J are TRBV28 and TRBJ1-4, with 8 nucleotides matching TRBD1. Per the germline V gene, CDR1 is MDHEN and CDR2 is SYDVKM. V trimming: 7 bases; J trimming: 8 bases; junction bases outside the gene matches: 15. The CDR3 extends over 16 amino acids. In nucleotides, the CDR3 is TGTGCCAGCACCGGGACAGGCACTTTACGGGACGAAAAACTGTTTTTT. Its translation is CASTGTGTLRDEKLFF.

V and J are TRBV9 and TRBJ2-7; D may be TRBD2 (6 bases). Trimming shortened V by 3 bases and J by 1 base, and 11 bases separated the two germline ends. The germline V gene encodes CDR1 SGDLS and CDR2 YYNGEE. There are 14 residues in the CDR3. The DNA of the CDR3 is TGTGCCAGCAGCGGAGGCGGACTATCCTACGAGCAGTACTTC. It translates to CASSGGGLSYEQYF.

The rearrangement joins TRBV27 to TRBJ2-7; either TRBD1 or TRBD2 may supply D (5 bases each). The CDR3 spans 14 residues. Germline V CDR1 and CDR2: MNHEY, SMNVEV (reference sequence). With 4 bases removed from V and 2 bases from J, the gap between germline ends came to 12 bases. This chain's CDR3 is CASSSPGRTYEQYF. The CDR3 DNA reads as TGTGCCAGCAGTTCTCCGGGACGGACCTACGAGCAGTACTTC.

This chain joins TRBV7-9 and TRBJ1-2, with D hard to call. Germline assignment: CDR1 SEHNR and CDR2 FQNEAQ (reference sequence). The CDR3 contains 15 residues. V was shortened by 7 bases and J by 1 base, with 16 bases between the two germline ends. CDR3 nucleotide sequence: TGTGCCAGCATTCGGGGTCAAGGGCTTAACTATGGCTACACCTTC. Its protein product is CASIRGQGLNYGYTF.

This rearrangement joins TRBV5-1 to TRBJ1-1; the match to TRBD1 covers 9 bases. This CDR3 is built from 15 residues. V was pared by 4 bases and J by 3 bases, with 7 bases of the junction left unmatched. Germline V gene data show CDR1 as SGHRS and CDR2 as YFSETQ. The DNA of the CDR3 is TGCGCCAGCAGCCCCCGGACAGGGGAGTACACTGAAGCTTTCTTT. Translating gives CASSPRTGEYTEAFF. Based on the CDR3 plus reference TRBV5-1 and TRBJ1-1, the full variable domain is KAGVTQTPRYLIKTRGQQVTLSCSPISGHRSVSWYQQTPGQGLQFLFEYFSETQRNKGNFPGRFSGRQFSNSRSEMNVSTLELGDSALYLCASSPRTGEYTEAFFGQGTRLTVV.

There are a few counts of this clone. The chain joins TRBV6-5 to TRBJ2-1; tentatively, D is TRBD2 (6 bases). Germline CDR1 reads MNHEY; CDR2 reads SVGAGI. Trimming pared 5 bases from V and 7 bases from J, leaving 15 bases between. The CDR3 consists of 14 residues. The CDR3 DNA reads TGTGCCAGCAGTGCGGGACCCGTGGTGAATGAGCAGTTCTTC. It yields the protein CASSAGPVVNEQFF.

CDR3 in DNA: TGTGCCTGGAGCCAGGGACTGGGTAGCAATCAGCCCCAGCATTTT. It translates to CAWSQGLGSNQPQHF. The chain employs TRBV30 and TRBJ1-5; D possibly corresponds to TRBD1 (5 bases). Trimming removed 3 bases from V and 0 bases from J, with 12 bases in between. Germline loops: CDR1 GTSNPN, CDR2 SVGIG (reference sequence). The CDR3 length is 15 residues. Drawing the rest from reference TRBV30 and TRBJ1-5, the complete variable domain is SQTIHQWPATLVQPVGSPLSLECTVEGTSNPNLYWYRQAAGRGLQLLFYSVGIGQISSEVPQNLSASRPQDRQFILSSKKLLLSDSGFYLCAWSQGLGSNQPQHFGDGTRLSIL.

Only one count was recorded for this clone. V usage is TRBV4-2 and J usage is TRBJ2-5; no reliable D call. Looked up from germline, CDR1 is LGHNA and CDR2 is YNFKEQ. Deletions cut 5 bases from V and 3 bases from J, with 7 bases between. This CDR3 contains 12 residues. CDR3 in amino acids: CASSGVEETQYF. CDR3 DNA sequence: TGTGCCAGCAGCGGGGTCGAAGAGACCCAGTACTTC.

This clone appeared once. V is TRBV6-1 and J is TRBJ1-1; possibly TRBD1 for D (5 bases). CDR1 and CDR2 from the germline V gene are MNHNS and SASEGT. The CDR3 has 14 residues. The germline V and J ends were trimmed by 7 bases and 4 bases, with 16 bases remaining between them. The CDR3 bases are TGTGCCAGCAAACCAGGGAGTTGGGCCACTGAAGCTTTCTTT. It translates to CASKPGSWATEAFF.